This entry lists 6 T cell receptor beta chains sequenced from one sample in a study of blood T cell repertoires in COVID-19. Assay used: immunoSEQ multiplex PCR; TCRdb lists only in-frame clones, some missing. Among 210,000 or so clones, 75% to 85% were seen once, and the ten largest hold 6.5% to 9%. Sequencing was carried out using PBMCs or T cells enriched from blood (not recorded which). These receptors all come from a woman aged 35 to 49 with acute COVID-19.

The CDR3 bases are TGTGCCAGCAGTGAATATAGGAACGGGGTTTACAATGAGCAGTTCTTC. Its protein is CASSEYRNGVYNEQFF. The rearrangement links TRBV25-1 to TRBJ2-1; tentatively, D is TRBD2 (5 bases). CDR1 is MGHDK, CDR2 SYGVNS, per germline. The CDR3 totals 16 residues. V lost 0 bases and J 4 bases, leaving 13 bases between the germline ends.

Only a few counts were recorded for this clone. The chain joins TRBV7-9 to TRBJ2-7; 7 bases align to TRBD1. The V gene end was trimmed by 10 bases and the J gene end by 5 bases; junction bases not matched to a gene: 17. The CDR3 is 15 residues long. The germline gives CDR1 SEHNR, CDR2 FQNEAQ (reference sequence). The CDR3 bases are TGTGCCATTAGGGGGCCCCGGGGAACAGGGGACGAGCAGTACTTC. Its translation is CAIRGPRGTGDEQYF.

The genes are TRBV19 and TRBJ1-2, with 12 nucleotides matching TRBD1. V shed 5 bases and J 4 bases; nucleotides not matched to a gene: 5. Germline loops: CDR1 LNHDA, CDR2 SQIVND (reference sequence). The CDR3 has 15 amino acids. This CDR3 reads CASSVGQGARYGYTF. The CDR3 nucleotides read TGTGCCAGTAGTGTGGGACAGGGGGCGCGCTATGGCTACACCTTC.

The chain uses TRBV3-1 (or the pseudogene TRBV3-2) and TRBJ1-4; 9 bases map to TRBD1. CDR1 is LGHDT, CDR2 YNNKEL, per germline (reference sequence). This CDR3 is built from 14 residues. The V and J ends lost 4 bases and 8 bases, in that order; junction bases with no gene match: 5. CDR3 in DNA: TGTGCCAGCAGCCCTCACAGGGGGCGGGAAAAACTGTTTTTT. The encoded protein is CASSPHRGREKLFF.

The J gene is TRBJ1-2, the V gene TRBV11-2; no clear D gene. V dropped 5 bases and J dropped 0 bases, with 13 bases sitting between them. CDR3 length equals 15 residues. From germline, CDR1 is SGHAT and CDR2 FQNNGV. The CDR3 here is CASSHGSGSNYGYTF. DNA of the CDR3: TGTGCCAGCAGCCACGGGAGCGGGTCTAACTATGGCTACACCTTC.

This clone was seen only a few times. The chain combines TRBV2 with TRBJ1-2; no definite D call. CDR3 length: 12 amino acids. Germline values: CDR1 SNHLY, CDR2 FYNNEI. V dropped 6 bases and J dropped 3 bases, with 8 bases sitting between them. The CDR3 loop is CASSTRHYGYTF. DNA of the CDR3: TGTGCCAGCAGCACGAGGCACTATGGCTACACCTTC.